Listed below are T cell receptor beta chains from one sample, sequenced in a study of cytomegalovirus exposure and HLA in healthy donors. Some clones are missing from TCRdb's copy, which holds only in-frame ones; the method was immunoSEQ multiplex PCR. The table lists about 88,000 clones, around 82% of them singletons. Source material: PBMCs. Receptors originate from a woman aged 18-30 years in good health and CMV-seropositive. Both conserved end residues are part of each CDR3. The D gene is left open where the match is weak. Not every row has a clone size; where given, it reads once, few, many or a size class.

D	V	J	size	CDR3	DNA
NA	TRBV15	TRBJ1-1	NA	CATSRDLSPEAFF	TGTGCCACCAGCAGAGATCTCAGTCCTGAAGCTTTCTTT
TRBD1	TRBV2	TRBJ2-1	NA	CATHPGQGFDEQFF	TGTGCCACCCATCCGGGACAGGGTTTCGATGAGCAGTTCTTC
NA	TRBV29-1	TRBJ2-5	NA	CSVASTTRETQYF	TGCAGCGTTGCCTCTACGACGAGGGAGACCCAGTACTTC
NA	TRBV4-2	TRBJ1-2	NA	CASSQDLAGLVYGYTF	TGTGCCAGCAGCCAAGATTTGGCGGGCTTAGTCTATGGCTACACCTTC
TRBD1	TRBV4-2	TRBJ1-4	NA	CASSTGQGFEKLFF	TGTGCCAGCAGCACTGGACAGGGGTTTGAAAAACTGTTTTTT
NA	TRBV4-3	TRBJ1-1	NA	CASSQEGGYTEAFF	TGCGCCAGCAGCCAAGAGGGGGGATACACTGAAGCTTTCTTT
TRBD2	TRBV10-3	TRBJ2-1	NA	CAISESSGLAGINEQFF	TGTGCCATCAGTGAGTCGAGCGGACTAGCGGGGATCAATGAGCAGTTCTTC
TRBD1	TRBV29-1	TRBJ1-2	NA	CSVVGTEGYGYTF	TGCAGCGTTGTAGGGACAGAGGGCTATGGCTACACCTTC
NA	TRBV6-1	TRBJ1-1	NA	CASSEWGARGKAFF	TGTGCCAGCAGTGAATGGGGGGCGCGGGGGAAAGCTTTCTTT
NA	TRBV6-1	TRBJ1-1	NA	CASSEWGGRGTEAFF	TGTGCCAGCAGTGAATGGGGGGGCAGGGGCACTGAAGCTTTCTTT
NA	TRBV5-8	TRBJ2-3	NA	CASSLSGSTDTQYF	TGTGCCAGCAGCTTGAGCGGTAGCACAGATACGCAGTATTTT
TRBD1	TRBV4-2	TRBJ1-2	NA	CASSVTGTAYGYTF	TGTGCCAGCAGCGTCACCGGGACAGCTTATGGCTACACCTTC
NA	TRBV5-1	TRBJ1-1	NA	CASSLGQAEAFF	TGCGCCAGCAGCTTGGGGCAGGCTGAAGCTTTCTTT
TRBD1	TRBV7-9	TRBJ2-5	NA	CASSGTAQETQYF	TGTGCCAGCAGCGGGACAGCTCAAGAGACCCAGTACTTC
NA	TRBV7-2	TRBJ2-3	few	CASSSRPSTDTQYF	TGTGCCAGCAGCTCGCGGCCCAGCACAGATACGCAGTATTTT
NA	TRBV6-5	TRBJ1-1	once	CASSPFRGNTEAFF	TGTGCCAGCAGCCCCTTTCGCGGCAACACTGAAGCTTTCTTT
TRBD1	TRBV7-9	TRBJ1-4	NA	CASSTQQGAHEKLFF	TGTGCCAGCAGCACCCAACAGGGGGCGCATGAAAAACTGTTTTTT
TRBD1	TRBV7-2	TRBJ1-3	NA	CASSPQGVAFSGNTIYF	TGTGCCAGCAGCCCGCAGGGGGTGGCTTTCTCTGGAAACACCATATATTTT
NA	TRBV19	TRBJ1-3	NA	CASSISGMSRNTIYF	TGTGCCAGTAGTATATCGGGAATGTCGCGAAACACCATATATTTT
TRBD1	TRBV19	TRBJ1-6	NA	CASSMTGNDSPLHF	TGTGCCAGTAGTATGACAGGGAATGACTCACCCCTCCACTTT
NA	TRBV4-1	TRBJ1-1	once	CASSQEWQNTEAFF	TGCGCCAGCAGCCAAGAGTGGCAGAACACTGAAGCTTTCTTT
NA	TRBV30	TRBJ1-3	NA	CAWSGAFSGNTIYF	TGTGCCTGGTCAGGGGCCTTCTCTGGAAACACCATATATTTT
TRBD2	TRBV7-2	TRBJ2-5	NA	CASRFSGGASETQYF	TGTGCCAGCAGGTTTAGCGGGGGGGCCTCAGAGACCCAGTACTTC
TRBD1	TRBV7-9	TRBJ2-7	NA	CASSSPTGGGEQYF	TGTGCCAGCAGCTCCCCGACAGGGGGCGGCGAGCAGTACTTC
NA	TRBV6-1	TRBJ2-5	NA	CASSGGVGETQYF	TGTGCCAGCAGTGGCGGGGTTGGAGAGACCCAGTACTTC
NA	TRBV30	TRBJ2-1	NA	CAWSQNNEQFF	TGTGCCTGGAGCCAGAACAATGAGCAGTTCTTC
NA	TRBV6-5	TRBJ2-3	once	CASSYSHRGWDTQYF	TGTGCCAGCAGTTACTCGCATCGGGGGTGGGATACGCAGTATTTT
TRBD1	TRBV27	TRBJ1-3	NA	CASSHHGTGNTIYF	TGTGCCAGCAGTCACCATGGGACAGGCAACACCATATATTTT
TRBD2	TRBV10-3	TRBJ2-2	NA	CAISGGGVTVGTGELFF	TGTGCCATCAGTGGCGGGGGGGTGACCGTGGGGACCGGGGAGCTGTTTTTT
NA	TRBV30	TRBJ1-5	NA	CAWSVEEDQPQHF	TGTGCCTGGAGTGTAGAGGAAGATCAGCCCCAGCATTTT
TRBD1	TRBV27	TRBJ1-5	NA	CASSPLRQGNQPQHF	TGTGCCAGCAGTCCTCTAAGACAGGGGAATCAGCCCCAGCATTTT
NA	TRBV10-3	TRBJ1-2	few	CAISDPAGTDGYTF	TGTGCCATCAGTGACCCCGCCGGTACCGATGGCTACACCTTC
TRBD2	TRBV19	TRBJ2-3	NA	CASRRLAGTSTDTQYF	TGTGCCAGTAGACGACTAGCGGGGACTAGCACAGATACGCAGTATTTT
NA	TRBV28	TRBJ1-3	NA	CASSLGQGNTIYF	TGTGCCAGCAGTTTAGGTCAGGGAAACACCATATATTTT
NA	TRBV5-1	TRBJ1-2	NA	CASSAVEGYGYTF	TGCGCCAGCAGCGCCGTGGAGGGCTATGGCTACACCTTC
TRBD2	TRBV6-4	TRBJ2-7	NA	CASSTGGATYEQYF	TGTGCCAGCAGTACGGGGGGGGCTACCTACGAGCAGTACTTC
NA	TRBV5-6	TRBJ2-5	NA	CASSLVSQETQYF	TGTGCCAGCAGCTTGGTCAGCCAAGAGACCCAGTACTTC
NA	TRBV30	TRBJ1-2	NA	CAWKLAPHGYTF	TGTGCCTGGAAATTAGCGCCTCATGGCTACACCTTC
NA	TRBV9	TRBJ1-4	NA	CASSAGASVATNEKLFF	TGTGCCAGCAGCGCGGGTGCTTCCGTTGCAACTAATGAAAAACTGTTTTTT
TRBD1	TRBV6-6	TRBJ2-7	NA	CASSYDRGKHEQYF	TGTGCCAGCAGTTACGACAGGGGGAAGCACGAGCAGTACTTC
NA	TRBV19	TRBJ1-1	NA	CATIASEGRTEAFF	TGTGCCACGATTGCTAGCGAGGGGAGGACTGAAGCTTTCTTT
NA	TRBV6-5	TRBJ1-1	NA	CASSINRIEAFF	TGTGCCAGCAGTATCAACAGGATTGAAGCTTTCTTT